One T cell receptor beta chain is described in this entry. Antigen: not known. The data belong to a study of blood T cells in healthy people across ages. Sample-barcoded 5' priming and a J-beta primer mix drove a second PCR of roughly 6 to 12 cycles. TCRdb itself ran the 5' RACE reads through MiXCR, one entry per CDR3 protein. The sample includes around 900,000 distinct CDR3 sequences, roughly 51% seen only once; the top ten take 20% to 25%. V lost 4 bases, J lost 5 bases, and 13 bases stayed unmatched. There are 16 residues in the CDR3. Germline V gene sequence: CDR1 SQVTM, CDR2 ANQGSEA. Study results and caveats: Aged donors had fewer naive CD4+ cells and lower diversity than long-lived donors.

The chain carries TRBV29-1 and TRBJ2-5; 10 bases are shared with TRBD1. The sequencing input was blood. This sequence originates from a woman in her sixties or seventies in good health. DNA for the CDR3: TGCAGCGTTGTGGAAACGGACAGGGGGGGCTATGAGACCCAGTACTTC. Protein product: CSVVETDRGGYETQYF.